The 21 T cell receptor beta chains below come from one sample, sequenced in a study of T cell repertoires in cytomegalovirus infection. TCRdb reprocessed the reads via MiXCR and lists one record per CDR3 protein. The table has 490,000 or so distinct CDR3 sequences, approximately 10% seen once; the top ten hold about 10%. What was sequenced was PBMCs. The receptor set was obtained from a human donor in good health (CMV status not recorded). Some clones in this sample may be carry-over from other donors' samples.

Concerning this clonotype: This may arise from a read error, as a much more abundant clone is one base away. The DNA of the CDR3 is TGTGCCAGCAGTGACACTCGACAGGGAAATCTGTCACCCCTCCCCTTT. Translating it yields CASSDTRQGNLSPLPF. The chain recombines TRBV25-1 with TRBJ1-6; TRBD1 matches 7 bases. This CDR3 contains 16 residues. CDR1 and CDR2 (germline): MGHDK, SYGVNS.

The CDR3 nucleotides are TGTGCCAGCAGCTCCAAAGGGAAACACAATGAGCAGTTCTTC. This gives the protein CASSSKGKHNEQFF. V is TRBV13 and J is TRBJ2-1; no clear D. Per the germline V gene, CDR1 is PRHDT and CDR2 is FYEKMQ (reference sequence). Between the trimmed V and J ends, which lost 4 bases and 5 bases, there was a span of 12 bases. The CDR3 extends over 14 amino acids.

There are many counts of this clonotype. This chain joins TRBV5-1 and TRBJ2-2; D gene uncertain. V lost 1 base, J lost 0 bases, and 7 bases lay in between. CDR1 and CDR2 from the germline V gene are SGHRS and YFSETQ. The CDR3 runs 15 residues. The CDR3 sequence: CASSLSLPNTGELFF. The CDR3 DNA sequence: TGCGCCAGCAGCTTGAGCTTACCGAACACCGGGGAGCTGTTTTTT. Supplemented by reference TRBV5-1 and TRBJ2-2, the full variable domain reads KAGVTQTPRYLIKTRGQQVTLSCSPISGHRSVSWYQQTPGQGLQFLFEYFSETQRNKGNFPGRFSGRQFSNSRSEMNVSTLELGDSALYLCASSLSLPNTGELFFGEGSRLTVL.

This clonotype was picked up a small number of times. V usage is TRBV14 and J usage is TRBJ2-2, with 7 nucleotides matching TRBD1. V was pared by 4 bases and J by 4 bases, with 6 bases of the junction left unmatched. Germline V gives CDR1 SGHDN, CDR2 FVKESK. The CDR3 sequence is 15 residues long. Written as DNA, the CDR3 is TGTGCCAGCAGCCGAGGCAGGGGGTCCACCGGGGAGCTGTTTTTT. It is translated as CASSRGRGSTGELFF.

This clonotype was observed at least ten times. V is TRBV20-1 and J is TRBJ2-7; TRBD2 aligns across 8 bases. This CDR3 has 13 residues. Germline loops: CDR1 DFQATT, CDR2 SNEGSKA (reference sequence). The V gene end was trimmed by 3 bases and the J gene end by 5 bases; junction bases not matched to a gene: 6. This CDR3 reads CSARGTSGHEQYF. The CDR3 nucleotides read TGCAGTGCTAGGGGTACTAGCGGTCACGAGCAGTACTTC.

In its sample, this clonotype was seen many times. The chain combines TRBV12-3 or TRBV12-4 with TRBJ1-1; D gene ambiguous. Trimming removed 10 bases from V and 5 bases from J, with 11 bases in between. CDR3 length: 11 residues. The CDR3 is CATPTGTEAFF. Written as DNA, the CDR3 is TGTGCCACCCCTACGGGGACTGAAGCTTTCTTT.

This clonotype was recorded at least ten times. V is TRBV15 and J is TRBJ2-1; TRBD2 is a possible D gene (6 bases). There are 15 residues in the CDR3. CDR1 is LNHNV and CDR2 is YYDKDF in the germline V gene (reference sequence). The V and J ends lost 5 bases and 5 bases respectively, with 16 bases between them. The CDR3 region has the DNA TGTGCCACCAGCCCCATCGGTCGGAGGGACAATGAGCAGTTCTTC. Amino acids: CATSPIGRRDNEQFF.

This clonotype appeared a few times. This chain connects TRBV14 to TRBJ2-1; 11 bases fit TRBD2. CDR3 length equals 17 residues. Germline V lookup: CDR1 SGHDN, CDR2 FVKESK. The junction had 12 bases not matched to a gene; V was cut back by 4 bases and J by 7 bases. CDR3 in amino acids: CASSPLLAGELVNEQFF. The CDR3, as DNA: TGTGCCAGCAGCCCGCTACTAGCGGGAGAGCTGGTGAATGAGCAGTTCTTC.

This clonotype was counted many times. The gene calls are TRBV7-9 and TRBJ2-7; unclear D gene. V was trimmed by 5 bases and J by 7 bases, leaving 12 bases between them. Germline V gene sequence: CDR1 SEHNR, CDR2 FQNEAQ (reference sequence). There are 12 residues in the CDR3. The CDR3 reads CASSNPNQEQYF. The CDR3 DNA sequence: TGTGCCAGCAGCAACCCTAATCAAGAGCAGTACTTC.

This clonotype has a handful of counts. V and J are TRBV27 and TRBJ2-3, with TRBD2 as a possible D gene (5 bases). V shed 6 bases and J shed 2 bases, with 12 bases lying between them. CDR1 is MNHEY and CDR2 is SMNVEV in the germline V gene (reference sequence). The length of the CDR3 is 14 residues. The CDR3 nucleotides are TGTGCCAGCAGAAAAGCGGAGCACACAGATACGCAGTATTTT. Protein product: CASRKAEHTDTQYF.

In this sample, this clonotype turned up many times. This chain links TRBV7-3 with TRBJ2-3; 8 nucleotides match TRBD1. The V gene end was trimmed by 5 bases and the J gene end by 0 bases; junction bases not matched to a gene: 7. Germline V gene lookup returns CDR1 SGHTA and CDR2 FQGTGA. This CDR3 region has 16 residues. The CDR3 nucleotides read TGTGCCAGCAGCCCTTCCCGACAGGGGAGCACAGATACGCAGTATTTT. Translation gives CASSPSRQGSTDTQYF.

This clonotype was counted ten times or more. V and J are TRBV19 and TRBJ1-1, with D possibly being TRBD1 (5 bases). Per the germline V gene, CDR1 is LNHDA and CDR2 is SQIVND (reference sequence). Trimming left V 5 bases short and J 0 bases short, with 16 bases between. The CDR3 sequence is 16 residues long. The CDR3 coding sequence is TGTGCCAGTAGTCGGGGGGGACCCCCTATGAACACTGAAGCTTTCTTT. It encodes CASSRGGPPMNTEAFF.

This clonotype was counted ten times or more. CDR3 bases: TGTGCCAGCAGCTTAAATCCAACGAGCACAGATACGCAGTATTTT. As protein: CASSLNPTSTDTQYF. V usage is TRBV7-3 and J usage is TRBJ2-3, with D uncertain. V was shortened by 1 base and J by 0 bases, with 8 bases between the two germline ends. The CDR3 sequence is 15 residues long. The germline gives CDR1 SGHTA, CDR2 FQGTGA.

This clonotype has more than one count but fewer than ten. This chain joins TRBV18 and TRBJ2-3; TRBD2 might be the D (7 bases). The V end was cut by 0 bases, the J end by 6 bases, with 13 bases between. Germline CDR1 reads KGHSH; CDR2 reads LQKENI. The CDR3 is made up of 15 amino acids. CDR3 sequence (DNA): TGTGCCAGCTCACCACCGGGGGGGCCGTCGGATACGCAGTATTTT. Its protein is CASSPPGGPSDTQYF.

Here the CDR3 reads CASSLSGSEAFF. The CDR3 DNA follows: TGTGCCAGCAGTTTGAGCGGATCTGAAGCTTTCTTT. This chain joins TRBV28 and TRBJ1-1; no firm D call. Germline lookup yields CDR1 MDHEN and CDR2 SYDVKM. The germline V and J ends were trimmed by 3 bases and 6 bases, with 8 bases remaining between them. There are 12 residues in the CDR3.

This clonotype was picked up many times. The V and J genes are TRBV28 and TRBJ1-5; TRBD1 matches 12 bases. CDR3 length equals 15 residues. Trimming at V came to 5 bases and at J to 5 bases, leaving 4 bases not matched to a gene. Germline CDR1 reads MDHEN; CDR2 reads SYDVKM. Here the CDR3 DNA reads TGTGCCAGCAGTGTGGGGACAGGGGGCTATCAGCCCCAGCATTTT. Its translation is CASSVGTGGYQPQHF.

This chain links TRBV5-1 with TRBJ1-1, with D uncertain. Germline V CDR1 and CDR2: SGHRS, YFSETQ. The CDR3 extends over 14 amino acids. The V gene lost 6 bases and the J gene lost 6 bases, with 18 bases spanning the gap. The CDR3 loop reads CASTLVAGNSEAFF. CDR3 sequence (DNA): TGCGCCAGCACCCTCGTCGCGGGGAATTCTGAAGCTTTCTTT.

This clonotype showed up many times. The V gene is TRBV7-9, the J gene TRBJ2-7; 7 nucleotides line up with TRBD1. The ends lost 3 bases at V and 0 bases at J; junction bases unmatched: 2. Germline CDR1 reads SEHNR; CDR2 reads FQNEAQ (reference sequence). This CDR3 has 14 residues. CDR3 loop: CASSFWDSSYEQYF. The CDR3 nucleotides read TGTGCCAGCAGCTTTTGGGACAGCTCCTACGAGCAGTACTTC.

This clonotype was recorded at least ten times. The genes are TRBV19 and TRBJ2-2, with D possibly called TRBD1 or TRBD2 (5 bases each). The germline V gene has CDR1 LNHDA and CDR2 SQIVND (reference sequence). The CDR3 has 15 residues. V lost 4 bases to trimming and J lost 1 base, with 10 bases between them. In DNA, the CDR3 is TGTGCCAGTAGTACCCGGGACCTGAACACCGGGGAGCTGTTTTTT. It translates to CASSTRDLNTGELFF.

This clonotype was recorded many times. The chain couples TRBV28 to TRBJ2-2; D remains unclear. V lost 5 bases, J lost 4 bases, and 14 bases lay in between. This CDR3 contains 15 residues. CDR1 is MDHEN, CDR2 SYDVKM, per germline. CDR3 protein: CASSPRSPITGELFF. The CDR3 coding sequence is TGTGCCAGCAGTCCCCGTTCCCCCATCACCGGGGAGCTGTTTTTT.

A few counts support this clonotype. The J gene is TRBJ1-4, the V gene TRBV28; TRBD1 is a possible D gene (6 bases). The CDR3 covers 15 residues. Trimming took 7 bases from V and 8 from J, leaving 20 bases between them. Germline V gives CDR1 MDHEN, CDR2 SYDVKM. For the CDR3, the DNA is TGTGCCAGCAATAAAGGGTGGCAGGGGATGGAAAAACTGTTTTTT. It encodes CASNKGWQGMEKLFF.